Listed here are 7 T cell receptor beta chains from one sample, sequenced in a study of CD8 T cells in ankylosing spondylitis. TCRdb reanalysed the 5' RACE reads using MiXCR and keeps one entry per CDR3 protein. The top ten clones hold approximately 0.61% of a sample with a few hundred thousand distinct CDR3 sequences, about 24% of them seen once. What was sequenced was blood, either unsorted or a sorted T cell fraction (not recorded which). The receptors originated from a male donor with ankylosing spondylitis or in good health (not recorded which).

This clonotype was recorded a few times. Germline and junction disagree at one end, which may indicate a read error. The chain's CDR3 is CCARDPTGAPYEQYF. CDR3 in DNA: TGCTGTGCTAGAGATCCCACGGGGGCACCCTACGAGCAGTACTTC. V and J are TRBV20-1 and TRBJ2-7; D may correspond to TRBD1 or TRBD2 (6 bases each). In germline, CDR1 is DFQATT, CDR2 SNEGSKA (reference sequence). The CDR3 totals 15 residues.

The chain uses TRBV6-1 and TRBJ2-6; TRBD1 is a possible D gene (6 bases). This CDR3 comprises 17 residues. With 5 bases removed from V and 4 bases from J, the gap between germline ends came to 18 bases. Germline CDR1 and CDR2: MNHNS and SASEGT. The CDR3 DNA follows: TGTGCCAGCAGTCCCCGGATAGGACAGCTGGGGGCCAACGTCCTGACTTTC. This sequence encodes CASSPRIGQLGANVLTF.

The V and J genes are TRBV19 and TRBJ2-1; tentative D call: TRBD2 (6 bases). CDR3 length equals 15 residues. Per the germline V gene, CDR1 is LNHDA and CDR2 is SQIVND (reference sequence). Between the trimmed V and J ends, which lost 3 bases and 3 bases, there was a span of 12 bases. This CDR3 is CASSIPRGYYNEQFF. The CDR3 coding sequence is TGTGCCAGTAGTATCCCCCGGGGGTACTACAATGAGCAGTTCTTC. Drawing the rest from reference TRBV19 and TRBJ2-1, the complete variable domain is DGGITQSPKYLFRKEGQNVTLSCEQNLNHDAMYWYRQDPGQGLRLIYYSQIVNDFQKGDIAEGYSVSREKKESFPLTVTSAQKNPTAFYLCASSIPRGYYNEQFFGPGTRLTVL.

This chain connects TRBV20-1 to TRBJ2-2, with D possibly being TRBD1 (5 bases). Germline V lookup: CDR1 DFQATT, CDR2 SNEGSKA (reference sequence). The CDR3 spans 13 residues. V was pared by 7 bases and J by 5 bases, with 14 bases between. The DNA for the CDR3 is TGCAGTGAACGCAGGGTGGGGACCGGGGAGCTGTTTTTT. This sequence encodes CSERRVGTGELFF.

This clonotype was seen ten or more times. The rearrangement joins TRBV18 to TRBJ2-7, with a weak D call TRBD2 (6 bases). There are 14 residues in the CDR3. The germline CDR1 and CDR2 sequences are KGHSH and LQKENI. V was shortened by 5 bases and J by 6 bases, with 17 bases between the two germline ends. CDR3 sequence reads: CASSAGPQGGEQYF. The CDR3 nucleotides read TGTGCCAGCTCAGCCGGGCCTCAGGGAGGCGAGCAGTACTTC. The whole variable domain, filled in from reference TRBV18 and TRBJ2-7, reads NAGVMQNPRHLVRRRGQEARLRCSPMKGHSHVYWYRQLPEEGLKFMVYLQKENIIDESGMPKERFSAEFPKEGPSILRIQQVVRGDSAAYFCASSAGPQGGEQYFGPGTRLTVT.

This clonotype was counted a few times. The chain joins TRBV7-2 to TRBJ2-1, with D possibly being TRBD1 (6 bases). This CDR3 spans 14 amino acids. Trimming left V 0 bases short and J 7 bases short, with 10 bases between. The germline V gene encodes CDR1 SGHTA and CDR2 FQGNSA. The CDR3: CASSLAPGANEQFF. The CDR3 DNA follows: TGTGCCAGCAGCTTAGCCCCAGGGGCGAATGAGCAGTTCTTC.

The V and J genes are TRBV15 and TRBJ2-7; D uncertain. The length of the CDR3 is 13 residues. The V gene's germline CDR1 is LNHNV and CDR2 YYDKDF (reference sequence). The V end lost 0 bases, the J end lost 6 bases, and 9 bases lay between the germline ends. The CDR3 coding sequence is TGTGCCACCAGCAGAGATTTTCGGTCCGAGCAGTACTTC. It translates to CATSRDFRSEQYF.